Below are 32 T cell receptor beta chains sequenced from a single sample in a study of blood T cell repertoires in COVID-19. Produced via immunoSEQ multiplex PCR; TCRdb's table is partial and in-frame only. The sample carries 350,000 to 500,000 clones, around nine tenths recorded once. Specimen: PBMCs or T cells enriched from blood (not recorded which). The receptor set was obtained from a woman between 18 and 29 years old who had been exposed to COVID-19.

The chain uses TRBV10-3 and TRBJ2-7; TRBD2 matches at 10 bases. The germline CDR1 and CDR2 sequences are ENHRY and SYGVKD. V shed 2 bases, J shed 4 bases, and the junction held 8 bases outside the gene matches. CDR3 length: 16 amino acids. The CDR3 protein is CAISEPRTSGAYEQYF. CDR3 nucleotide sequence: TGTGCCATCAGTGAGCCCAGGACTAGCGGAGCTTACGAGCAGTACTTC.

The chain couples TRBV18 to TRBJ2-7; TRBD2 is a possible D gene (6 bases). The CDR3 sequence is 15 residues long. Germline CDR1 KGHSH, CDR2 LQKENI. V was pared by 3 bases and J by 1 base, with 13 bases between. CDR3 residues: CASSPRDWESYEQYF. CDR3 DNA sequence: TGTGCCAGCTCACCCCGGGACTGGGAATCCTACGAGCAGTACTTC.

The chain uses TRBV28 and TRBJ2-3; 12 nucleotides line up with TRBD2. Germline V gene data show CDR1 as MDHEN and CDR2 as SYDVKM. The CDR3 length is 16 residues. J gave up 7 bases and V 6 bases, and 11 bases lay outside the gene matches. Here the CDR3 DNA reads TGTGCCAGCAGCTATGAACTAGCGGGAGGAAGAAATACGCAGTATTTT. This gives the protein CASSYELAGGRNTQYF.

The V and J genes are TRBV3-1 (or the pseudogene TRBV3-2) and TRBJ1-1, with D possibly matching TRBD1 (5 bases). This CDR3 is 14 amino acids long. Trimming removed 0 bases from V and 1 base from J, with 6 bases in between. Germline V gene data show CDR1 as LGHDT and CDR2 as YNNKEL (reference sequence). The CDR3 coding sequence is TGTGCCAGCAGCCAAGAGACAGCGAACACTGAAGCTTTCTTT. This sequence encodes CASSQETANTEAFF.

The chain links TRBV19 to TRBJ1-3; no clear D gene. The germline V gene has CDR1 LNHDA and CDR2 SQIVND (reference sequence). The CDR3 is 17 residues long. V lost 3 bases, J lost 7 bases, and 22 bases lay in between. In DNA, the CDR3 is TGTGCCAGTAGTATGCGGACCGGGAACACAAACCTCAACACCATATATTTT. Translation: CASSMRTGNTNLNTIYF.

The chain combines TRBV19 with TRBJ1-5; D is unclear. The CDR3 is 15 residues long. Per germline, CDR1 LNHDA and CDR2 SQIVND (reference sequence). Trimming removed 3 bases at V and 1 base at J, with 10 bases between. The CDR3 sequence: CASSMVGVSNQPQHF. The CDR3 DNA reads TGTGCCAGTAGTATGGTCGGGGTAAGCAATCAGCCCCAGCATTTT.

J is TRBJ2-1 and V is TRBV10-3, with 7 positions matching TRBD1. The CDR3 totals 13 residues. Germline CDR1 reads ENHRY; CDR2 reads SYGVKD. V dropped 7 bases and J dropped 13; count of bases not matched to a gene: 13. The CDR3 nucleotides are TGTGCCATCAACCAGGGGACAGAAGTGCCACAGTTCTTC. Protein product: CAINQGTEVPQFF.

The chain carries TRBV27 and TRBJ1-1, with TRBD1 as a possible D gene (5 bases). Trimming removed 2 bases at V and 3 bases at J, with 10 bases between. This CDR3 is 14 amino acids long. CDR1 and CDR2 (germline): MNHEY, SMNVEV (reference sequence). In DNA, the CDR3 is TGTGCCAGCAGTTTAAGCCAGGGTTACACTGAAGCTTTCTTT. It encodes CASSLSQGYTEAFF.

There are a few counts of this clone. The CDR3 here is CASSQGASGGGEQFF. The DNA for the CDR3 is TGCGCCAGCAGCCAAGGGGCTAGCGGGGGCGGTGAGCAGTTCTTC. The rearrangement joins TRBV4-3 to TRBJ2-1, with TRBD2 matching 10 bases. In germline, CDR1 is LGHNA, CDR2 YSLEER. The CDR3 runs to 15 residues. After removal of 1 base from V and 9 bases from J, the junction contained 6 bases not matched to a gene.

The chain combines TRBV29-1 with TRBJ2-7, with 9 bases fitting TRBD2. V was clipped by 2 bases and J by 4 bases; unmatched bases: 9. Germline CDR1 reads SQVTM; CDR2 reads ANQGSEA. The CDR3 has 15 amino acids. This CDR3 is CSVERGAGGTYEQYF. CDR3 coding DNA: TGCAGCGTTGAAAGGGGAGCGGGAGGTACATACGAGCAGTACTTC.

This clone was recorded only once. V and J are TRBV5-3 and TRBJ2-1, with 11 bases fitting TRBD2. TRBV5-3 is placed among ORFs of uncertain function. With 0 bases clipped from V and 8 bases from J, the junction kept 13 bases outside the gene matches. The CDR3 has 18 residues. Written as DNA, the CDR3 is TGTGCCAGAAGCTTGGGAACTCGTAGCGGGGGGGCCAAGGATGAGCAGTTCTTC. Translation gives CARSLGTRSGGAKDEQFF.

The chain is built from TRBV19 and TRBJ1-4, with D hard to call. The CDR3 is 15 amino acids. V was pared by 4 bases and J by 3 bases, with 12 bases between. Germline V gives CDR1 LNHDA, CDR2 SQIVND (reference sequence). In nucleotides, the CDR3 is TGTGCCAGTAGTAGTTGGCAGAATGCTAATGAAAAACTGTTTTTT. It encodes CASSSWQNANEKLFF.

The V call is TRBV5-4, the J call TRBJ1-1; 7 nucleotides match TRBD1. Germline V gene lookup returns CDR1 SGHNT and CDR2 YYREEE (reference sequence). The CDR3 consists of 14 residues. Trimming at V came to 4 bases and at J to 1 base, leaving 4 bases not matched to a gene. The CDR3 region has the DNA TGTGCCAGCAGCGCCCGGGACAGGAACACTGAAGCTTTCTTT. Its translation: CASSARDRNTEAFF.

This chain connects TRBV27 to TRBJ2-1; D is possibly TRBD2 (6 bases). CDR3 length: 15 amino acids. V was trimmed by 6 bases and J by 6 bases, leaving 18 bases between them. CDR1 and CDR2 (germline): MNHEY, SMNVEV (reference sequence). The CDR3 DNA reads TGTGCCAGCAGCTGGGACTGGGACGGAGTCAATGAGCAGTTCTTC. Its translation: CASSWDWDGVNEQFF.

The gene calls are TRBV5-1 and TRBJ1-1; D is unresolved. The CDR3 is made up of 15 amino acids. In germline, CDR1 is SGHRS, CDR2 YFSETQ. The V end was cut by 0 bases, the J end by 2 bases, with 11 bases between. CDR3 sequence (DNA): TGCGCCAGCAGCTTGGGAGGCCCTTCAAACACTGAAGCTTTCTTT. Residues: CASSLGGPSNTEAFF.

CDR3 bases: TGTGCCAGCAGTTTCGGGGAAGCACAGTTCGAGCAGTACTTC. Protein: CASSFGEAQFEQYF. The V and J genes are TRBV6-5 and TRBJ2-7, with D maybe TRBD2 (5 bases). CDR3 length: 14 amino acids. CDR1 and CDR2 from the germline V gene are MNHEY and SVGAGI. V was pared by 4 bases and J by 6 bases, with 16 bases between.

V and J are TRBV9 and TRBJ1-5; 7 nucleotides match TRBD1. The V gene's germline CDR1 is SGDLS and CDR2 YYNGEE. This CDR3 is built from 15 residues. Unmatched junction bases numbered 6, after V lost 4 bases and J lost 2 bases. The CDR3 DNA sequence: TGTGCCAGCAGCCGTCAGGGGGTAGGCAATCAGCCCCAGCATTTT. It specifies CASSRQGVGNQPQHF.

V gene TRBV5-5 combines with J gene TRBJ1-1; 10 bases are shared with TRBD1. Per the germline V gene, CDR1 is SGHKS and CDR2 is YYEKEE (reference sequence). This CDR3 is 16 amino acids long. Trimming at V came to 6 bases and at J to 3 bases, leaving 11 bases not matched to a gene. The CDR3 reads CASTSNPGQGYTEAFF. The CDR3 nucleotides are TGTGCCAGCACCTCTAACCCGGGACAGGGGTACACTGAAGCTTTCTTT. Full variable domain (remainder filled in from reference TRBV5-5 and TRBJ1-1): DAGVTQSPTHLIKTRGQQVTLRCSPISGHKSVSWYQQVLGQGPQFIFQYYEKEERGRGNFPDRFSARQFPNYSSELNVNALLLGDSALYLCASTSNPGQGYTEAFFGQGTRLTVV.

A remark on this clone: Other DNA sequences from this sample encode an identical CDR3 as well. The J gene is TRBJ2-3, the V gene TRBV28; no clear D gene. Trimming pared 6 bases from V and 6 bases from J, leaving 10 bases between. Germline assignment: CDR1 MDHEN and CDR2 SYDVKM. The CDR3 is made up of 12 amino acids. CDR3 in amino acids: CASSLVGDTQYF. CDR3 DNA sequence: TGTGCCAGCAGCCTGGTCGGGGATACGCAGTATTTT.

In its sample, this clone was seen once. The rearrangement joins TRBV27 to TRBJ2-2, with 10 positions matching TRBD2. Germline CDR1 is MNHEY and CDR2 is SMNVEV (reference sequence). CDR3 length: 17 amino acids. V was pared by 6 bases and J by 0 bases, with 7 bases of the junction left unmatched. The CDR3 DNA follows: TGTGCCAGCAGCCGAACTAGCGGGGCTTCGAACACCGGGGAGCTGTTTTTT. Translating it yields CASSRTSGASNTGELFF.

The V gene is TRBV3-1 (or the pseudogene TRBV3-2), the J gene TRBJ2-5; TRBD1 matches at 7 bases. CDR1 is LGHDT and CDR2 is YNNKEL in the germline V gene (reference sequence). The V and J ends lost 1 base and 7 bases, in that order; junction bases with no gene match: 6. The CDR3 is made up of 14 amino acids. CDR3: CASSQGQGVGTQYF. For the CDR3, the DNA is TGTGCCAGCAGCCAAGGACAGGGTGTGGGGACCCAGTACTTC.

Only one count was recorded for this clone. The rearrangement uses TRBV10-1 and TRBJ1-1; D call uncertain. There are 13 residues in the CDR3. Between the trimmed V and J ends, which lost 5 bases and 1 base, there was a span of 8 bases. Germline CDR1 WNHNN, CDR2 SYGVQD (reference sequence). The CDR3 DNA reads TGCGCCAGCAGTCAAACACGGAACACTGAAGCTTTCTTT. This gives the protein CASSQTRNTEAFF.

The rearrangement uses TRBV29-1 and TRBJ1-1; TRBD1 matches 8 bases. The germline gives CDR1 SQVTM, CDR2 ANQGSEA. This CDR3 has 13 amino acids. V was clipped by 6 bases and J by 3 bases; unmatched bases: 6. The CDR3 bases are TGCAGCGTGGGACAGGAGACGTACACTGAAGCTTTCTTT. Residues: CSVGQETYTEAFF.

In the case of this clone: The sample holds other DNA sequences that translate to the same CDR3. V usage is TRBV28 and J usage is TRBJ1-6; a weak D match, TRBD1 (5 bases). The V end lost 5 bases, the J end lost 0 bases, and 8 bases lay between the germline ends. The germline CDR1 and CDR2 sequences are MDHEN and SYDVKM. This CDR3 is built from 15 residues. The CDR3 sequence: CASSLDSSYNSPLHF. The CDR3 nucleotides read TGTGCCAGCAGTCTCGACAGCTCCTATAATTCACCCCTCCACTTT.

The chain is built from TRBV3-1 (or the pseudogene TRBV3-2) and TRBJ1-5, with a weak D call TRBD1 (6 bases). Looked up from germline, CDR1 is LGHDT and CDR2 is YNNKEL (reference sequence). The CDR3 length is 17 residues. With 0 bases removed from V and 5 bases from J, the gap between germline ends came to 17 bases. The CDR3 loop reads CASSQDIRTEGDQPQHF. CDR3 DNA sequence: TGTGCCAGCAGCCAAGATATTCGGACAGAGGGGGATCAGCCCCAGCATTTT.

The chain combines TRBV4-3 with TRBJ1-1; D is possibly TRBD1 (5 bases). CDR3 length equals 17 residues. CDR1 and CDR2 (germline): LGHNA, YSLEER. Trimming removed 4 bases at V and 4 bases at J, with 22 bases between. The CDR3: CASSLSGHTGLSTEAFF. The DNA for the CDR3 is TGCGCCAGCAGCCTCTCCGGCCATACAGGCCTTAGCACTGAAGCTTTCTTT.

The chain is built from TRBV7-2 and TRBJ2-7, with 13 bases that match TRBD2. Trimming cost V 6 bases and J 3 bases; bases outside gene matches: 5. Germline CDR1 is SGHTA and CDR2 is FQGNSA. CDR3 length equals 15 residues. CDR3 sequence (DNA): TGTGCCAGCAGTACAGGACTAGCGGGAGTCTACGAGCAGTACTTC. This sequence encodes CASSTGLAGVYEQYF.

The chain combines TRBV18 with TRBJ2-3, with 13 bases matching TRBD2. The germline V gene encodes CDR1 KGHSH and CDR2 LQKENI. The CDR3 spans 16 residues. The ends lost 4 bases at V and 2 bases at J; junction bases unmatched: 3. Written as DNA, the CDR3 is TGTGCCAGCTCACGGGGGACTAGCGGGATCACAGATACGCAGTATTTT. Encoded protein: CASSRGTSGITDTQYF.

This chain uses TRBV28 with TRBJ1-3; a weak D match, TRBD1 (6 bases). The germline CDR1 and CDR2 sequences are MDHEN and SYDVKM. Trimming took 5 bases from V and 0 from J, leaving 11 bases between them. The CDR3 extends over 15 amino acids. The CDR3, as DNA: TGTGCCAGCAGTCCAGGGGCAAACTCTGGAAACACCATATATTTT. Residues: CASSPGANSGNTIYF. The whole variable domain, filled in from reference TRBV28 and TRBJ1-3, reads DVKVTQSSRYLVKRTGEKVFLECVQDMDHENMFWYRQDPGLGLRLIYFSYDVKMKEKGDIPEGYSVSREKKERFSLILESASTNQTSMYLCASSPGANSGNTIYFGEGSWLTVV.

The rearrangement joins TRBV2 to TRBJ2-7, with 10 bases that match TRBD1. V shed 6 bases and J 5 bases; nucleotides not matched to a gene: 10. Germline lookup yields CDR1 SNHLY and CDR2 FYNNEI. This CDR3 contains 15 residues. The CDR3 region is CASRRQGASLDEQYF. CDR3 DNA sequence: TGTGCCAGCAGAAGACAGGGGGCGAGCCTCGACGAGCAGTACTTC.

The genes are TRBV29-1 and TRBJ2-7; 11 bases are shared with TRBD1. With 3 bases clipped from V and 2 bases from J, the junction kept 6 bases outside the gene matches. In germline, CDR1 is SQVTM, CDR2 ANQGSEA. This CDR3 has 15 amino acids. The CDR3: CSVDLRDRGTYEQYF. CDR3 sequence (DNA): TGCAGCGTTGACCTCCGGGACAGGGGGACCTACGAGCAGTACTTC.

The genes are TRBV11-2 and TRBJ1-4; perhaps TRBD1 as D (6 bases). Trimming stripped 5 bases from V and 3 bases from J, with 10 bases between. The CDR3 is 14 residues long. Germline lookup yields CDR1 SGHAT and CDR2 FQNNGV. The CDR3 loop is CASSQQGANEKLFF. CDR3 nucleotides: TGTGCCAGCAGCCAACAGGGTGCTAATGAAAAACTGTTTTTT.